The rows below give T cell receptor beta chains drawn from one sample of a study of siplizumab effects on memory and regulatory T cells. Repertoires were generated with immunoSEQ multiplex PCR, while TCRdb's copy carries only in-frame clones and drops some. Of over 95,000 clones in the sample, just under 95% were seen once. Sequenced input: non-Treg CD4+ T cells sorted from blood. Source of these receptors: a human donor in good health. Both conserved end residues are part of each CDR3. A D gene is named only where the DNA matches it firmly. Rows give clone size only sometimes, using once, few, many, or a class for an expanded clone.

clone_size d_call cdr3_length j_call v_call cdr3_aa cdr3_nt
NA TRBD1 12 TRBJ2-7 TRBV29-1 CSVEDPGTGKYF TGCAGCGTTGAAGATCCCGGGACAGGGAAGTACTTC
NA NA 15 TRBJ1-2 TRBV19 CASSIAWIGPYGYTF TGTGCCAGTAGTATTGCCTGGATAGGTCCCTATGGCTACACCTTC
NA TRBD1 14 TRBJ1-2 TRBV2 CASSRDSLLYGYTF TGTGCCAGCTCCCGGGACAGCTTATTATATGGCTACACCTTC
NA NA 14 TRBJ2-1 TRBV10-3 CAISDGQTYNEQFF TGTGCCATCAGTGATGGCCAGACCTACAATGAGCAGTTCTTC
NA NA 13 TRBJ2-7 TRBV19 CASSIVLTYEQYF TGTGCCAGTAGTATTGTCTTAACCTACGAGCAGTACTTC
NA TRBD1 13 TRBJ1-1 TRBV10-2 CASGQGASTEAFF TGCGCCAGCGGACAGGGGGCGAGTACTGAAGCTTTCTTT
few TRBD1 14 TRBJ1-6 TRBV12-5 CASTGQGINSPLHF TGTGCTAGCACGGGACAGGGGATTAATTCACCCCTCCACTTT
NA TRBD2 14 TRBJ2-1 TRBV7-9 CASFRPAGGNEQFF TGTGCCAGCTTCCGGCCAGCGGGGGGCAATGAGCAGTTCTTC
NA NA 15 TRBJ1-5 TRBV28 CASRRPNVGNQPQHF TGTGCCAGCAGGCGCCCGAATGTGGGCAATCAGCCCCAGCATTTT
NA NA 11 TRBJ2-5 TRBV7-2 CASSLGATQYF TGTGCCAGCAGCTTAGGGGCGACCCAGTACTTC
NA NA 16 TRBJ1-3 TRBV5-1 CASSLVGSRSGNTIYF TGCGCCAGCAGCTTGGTTGGCAGTAGATCTGGAAACACCATATATTTT
NA NA 15 TRBJ2-1 TRBV5-1 CASSLDVVGNNEQFF TGCGCCAGCAGCTTGGACGTCGTGGGGAACAATGAGCAGTTCTTC
NA NA 17 TRBJ2-3 TRBV4-2 CASSQDSPGAPTDTQYF TGTGCCAGCAGCCAAGACTCCCCGGGGGCCCCCACAGATACGCAGTATTTT
NA NA 13 TRBJ1-1 TRBV18 CASSQDASSEAFF TGTGCCAGCTCACAGGACGCCTCCTCGGAAGCTTTCTTT
NA NA 15 TRBJ1-2 TRBV14 CASSPRQTPSYGYTF TGTGCCAGCAGTCCAAGACAGACCCCTAGCTATGGCTACACCTTC
NA TRBD2 16 TRBJ2-5 TRBV7-3 CASSTRLAGSGETQYF TGTGCCAGCAGCACTCGACTAGCGGGGTCGGGAGAGACCCAGTACTTC
NA NA 14 TRBJ2-7 TRBV5-1 CASSLVGSAYEQYF TGCGCCAGCAGCTTGGTCGGCAGCGCCTACGAGCAGTACTTC
NA NA 15 TRBJ2-6 TRBV19 CASSMEGSGANVLTF TGTGCCAGTAGTATGGAGGGCTCTGGGGCCAACGTCCTGACTTTC
NA NA 13 TRBJ1-3 TRBV2 CASSVGGLNTIYF TGTGCCAGCAGTGTCGGCGGCCTAAACACCATATATTTT
NA NA 14 TRBJ1-2 TRBV19 CASSIGSRNYGYTF TGTGCCAGTAGTATAGGTTCCAGAAACTATGGCTACACCTTC
NA TRBD2 17 TRBJ2-1 TRBV11-2 CASSSLASGGFYNEQFF TGTGCCAGCAGCTCCCTGGCTAGCGGGGGGTTCTACAATGAGCAGTTCTTC
NA TRBD1 14 TRBJ1-5 TRBV2 CASRTTGRDQPQHF TGTGCCAGCAGGACGACAGGGAGGGATCAGCCCCAGCATTTT
NA TRBD2 16 TRBJ2-5 TRBV7-2 CASSLSGGAGQETQYF TGTGCCAGCAGCCTTAGCGGGGGGGCAGGGCAAGAGACCCAGTACTTC
NA TRBD1 15 TRBJ1-2 TRBV19 CASTSIGTGSYGYTF TGTGCCAGTACCAGTATAGGGACAGGGAGCTATGGCTACACCTTC
NA TRBD1 13 TRBJ1-6 TRBV30 CAWARTGDSPLHF TGTGCCTGGGCTAGGACAGGGGATTCACCCCTCCACTTT
NA TRBD2 14 TRBJ2-7 TRBV5-1 CASSIAGGPDEQYF TGCGCCAGCAGCATAGCGGGGGGGCCAGACGAGCAGTACTTC
NA TRBD1 12 TRBJ2-7 TRBV6-1 CASMTGGYEQYF TGTGCCAGCATGACAGGGGGCTACGAGCAGTACTTC
NA TRBD2 13 TRBJ2-3 TRBV7-9 CARLAGGQDTQYF TGTGCCAGGCTAGCGGGGGGGCAAGATACGCAGTATTTT
NA TRBD1 13 TRBJ1-4 TRBV25-1 CASRDRVDEKLFF TGTGCCAGCCGGGACAGGGTTGACGAAAAACTGTTTTTT
NA TRBD1 18 TRBJ1-3 TRBV9 CASSEGTGDLLSGNTIYF TGTGCCAGCAGCGAAGGGACAGGAGATTTACTCTCTGGAAACACCATATATTTT
once NA 17 TRBJ2-7 TRBV6-4 CASSHDQSHYGSYEQYF TGTGCCAGCAGTCACGACCAGAGCCATTACGGGTCCTACGAGCAGTACTTC
NA TRBD1 15 TRBJ2-7 TRBV18 CASSRGRGQIYEQYF TGTGCCAGCTCCCGAGGCAGGGGGCAGATCTACGAGCAGTACTTC
NA TRBD2 14 TRBJ2-5 TRBV9 CASSVGGGSETQYF TGTGCCAGCAGCGTCGGCGGGGGATCGGAGACCCAGTACTTC
NA TRBD1 15 TRBJ2-7 TRBV5-4 CASSFSRGNTYEQYF TGTGCCAGCAGCTTTTCCAGGGGGAATACCTACGAGCAGTACTTC
once NA 11 TRBJ1-5 TRBV27 CASSLHPPQHF TGTGCCAGCAGTTTACATCCGCCCCAGCATTTT
NA NA 15 TRBJ2-7 TRBV5-1 CASSLGSGSGTEQYF TGCGCCAGCAGCTTGGGTTCAGGATCTGGGACCGAGCAGTACTTC
NA TRBD2 16 TRBJ2-1 TRBV5-1 CASSLAELAGRNEQFF TGCGCCAGCAGCTTGGCCGAACTAGCGGGGAGGAATGAGCAGTTCTTC
NA TRBD2 14 TRBJ2-1 TRBV10-1 CASSDERLASEQFF TGCGCCAGCAGTGATGAGAGACTAGCGTCTGAGCAGTTCTTC
NA TRBD1 13 TRBJ1-6 TRBV29-1 CSVSGTGVSPLHF TGCAGCGTGTCCGGGACAGGGGTCTCACCCCTCCACTTT
NA NA 15 TRBJ2-5 TRBV27 CASSRGGARGETQYF TGTGCCAGCAGCAGGGGGGGGGCTAGAGGAGAGACCCAGTACTTC
NA NA 13 TRBJ1-5 TRBV15 CATSRGGNQPQHF TGTGCCACCAGCAGGGGGGGGAATCAGCCCCAGCATTTT
NA TRBD1 16 TRBJ2-4 TRBV27 CASTLTGVDDWNIQYF TGTGCCAGCACCCTAACAGGGGTGGATGATTGGAACATTCAGTACTTC
NA NA 13 TRBJ1-3 TRBV7-3 CASSPSGGNTIYF TGTGCCAGCAGCCCCTCGGGTGGAAACACCATATATTTT
NA NA 14 TRBJ1-5 TRBV5-8 CASSLMVHNQPQHF TGTGCCAGCAGCCTTATGGTTCATAATCAGCCCCAGCATTTT
NA TRBD1 14 TRBJ2-3 TRBV2 CASGRQGKTDTQYF TGTGCCAGCGGTCGACAGGGGAAGACAGATACGCAGTATTTT
NA NA 12 TRBJ2-7 TRBV5-1 CASSLVRDEQYF TGCGCCAGCAGCTTGGTTAGGGATGAGCAGTACTTC
NA NA 14 TRBJ1-1 TRBV28 CASSPLAGDTEAFF TGTGCCAGCAGTCCGCTAGCGGGGGACACTGAAGCTTTCTTT
NA NA 14 TRBJ2-1 TRBV7-9 CASSFRTGTNEQFF TGTGCCAGCAGCTTTCGGACTGGCACCAATGAGCAGTTCTTC
NA NA 13 TRBJ2-2 TRBV7-3 CASSLGPTGELFF TGTGCCAGCAGCCTGGGGCCCACCGGGGAGCTGTTTTTT
NA TRBD1 15 TRBJ1-5 TRBV19 CARNRDRVLNQPQHF TGTGCCAGAAACCGGGACAGGGTTCTCAATCAGCCCCAGCATTTT
NA NA 16 TRBJ2-7 TRBV18 CASSPPGSWRSYEQYF TGTGCCAGCTCACCACCGGGCAGCTGGCGCTCCTACGAGCAGTACTTC
NA TRBD2 16 TRBJ2-3 TRBV7-2 CASSSLAGGGTDTQYF TGTGCCAGCAGCTCCTTAGCGGGGGGCGGCACAGATACGCAGTATTTT
NA NA 14 TRBJ1-1 TRBV9 CASSVEPVGPEAFF TGTGCCAGCAGCGTAGAGCCCGTAGGTCCTGAAGCTTTCTTT
once NA 13 TRBJ1-5 TRBV5-1 CASSLAPNQPQHF TGCGCCAGCAGCTTGGCACCCAATCAGCCCCAGCATTTT